This passage covers 29 T cell receptor beta chains from one sample sequenced in a study of cytomegalovirus exposure and HLA in healthy donors. The PCR ran on 60 Vbeta and 13 Jbeta primers. Sequencing was performed with immunoSEQ multiplex PCR; in TCRdb, only in-frame clones are kept and a portion is missing. The sample yields under 200,000 clones, approximately 86% seen once. Source material: PBMCs. These receptors all stem from a woman in her 30s in good health and CMV-seronegative.

The V gene is TRBV9, the J gene TRBJ2-5, with 7 bases that match TRBD2. CDR1 SGDLS and CDR2 YYNGEE come from the germline V gene. The CDR3 extends over 13 amino acids. J was trimmed by 13 bases and V by 2 bases; bases with no gene match: 11. DNA for the CDR3: TGTGCCAGCAGCGTCTCATACGGGGGGAGGCGGTACTTC. It codes for CASSVSYGGRRYF.

The rearrangement joins TRBV6-5 to TRBJ2-2; 10 bases are shared with TRBD2. Germline lookup yields CDR1 MNHEY and CDR2 SVGAGI. The CDR3 totals 16 residues. V was clipped by 2 bases and J by 6 bases; unmatched bases: 6. The DNA for the CDR3 is TGTGCCAGCAGTTACGGGCTAGCGGGGGCCGCCGGGGAGCTGTTTTTT. Amino acids: CASSYGLAGAAGELFF.

The chain is built from TRBV6-1 and TRBJ2-7; D gene uncertain. The germline gives CDR1 MNHNS, CDR2 SASEGT. CDR3 length: 14 residues. Deletions cut 2 bases from V and 1 base from J, with 9 bases between. For the CDR3, the DNA is TGTGCCAGCAGTGAAAGCTACTCTTCCTACGAGCAGTACTTC. The encoded protein is CASSESYSSYEQYF.

This clone showed up just a few times. The chain links TRBV20-1 to TRBJ2-7; the D is unclear. Trimming removed 6 bases at V and 4 bases at J, with 10 bases between. This CDR3 has 11 residues. The germline gives CDR1 DFQATT, CDR2 SNEGSKA (reference sequence). The DNA for the CDR3 is TGCAGTGCCCTCCGGAGTTACGAGCAGTACTTC. Encoded protein: CSALRSYEQYF.

The chain links TRBV6-5 to TRBJ2-1; 9 bases map to TRBD2. The junction had 2 bases not matched to a gene; V was cut back by 4 bases and J by 1 base. The CDR3 covers 15 residues. The germline V gene encodes CDR1 MNHEY and CDR2 SVGAGI. The CDR3 region has the DNA TGTGCCAGCAGTTTAGCGGGGGATTCCTACAATGAGCAGTTCTTC. Amino acid sequence: CASSLAGDSYNEQFF.

The V gene is TRBV11-2, the J gene TRBJ2-1; 8 nucleotides line up with TRBD2. The CDR3 covers 15 residues. The V segment lost 3 bases and the J segment 4 bases; nucleotides outside the gene matches: 5. Germline lookup yields CDR1 SGHAT and CDR2 FQNNGV. The CDR3 DNA follows: TGTGCCAGCAGCTTCGGGGGGGCGGCTTACAATGAGCAGTTCTTC. Its protein is CASSFGGAAYNEQFF.

The chain carries TRBV28 and TRBJ1-5, with a possible D match to TRBD1 (5 bases). Trimming left V 3 bases short and J 2 bases short, with 17 bases between. Per germline, CDR1 MDHEN and CDR2 SYDVKM. The CDR3 is 17 amino acids. CDR3 residues: CASSFLYWGGGNQPQHF. The CDR3 DNA reads as TGTGCCAGCAGTTTTCTGTACTGGGGGGGAGGCAATCAGCCCCAGCATTTT.

Worth noting for this clone: Other DNA sequences of this sample code for an identical CDR3. The chain recombines TRBV18 with TRBJ2-5; no reliable D call. The V and J ends lost 3 bases and 1 base respectively, with 6 bases between them. Germline lookup yields CDR1 KGHSH and CDR2 LQKENI. The CDR3 is 13 residues long. DNA of the CDR3: TGTGCCAGCTCACCTCCCGGCCAAGAGACCCAGTACTTC. It translates to CASSPPGQETQYF. The full variable domain, with the rest looked up from reference TRBV18 and TRBJ2-5, is NAGVMQNPRHLVRRRGQEARLRCSPMKGHSHVYWYRQLPEEGLKFMVYLQKENIIDESGMPKERFSAEFPKEGPSILRIQQVVRGDSAAYFCASSPPGQETQYFGPGTRLLVL.

V is TRBV18 and J is TRBJ2-2; TRBD1 matches 8 bases. The CDR3 covers 16 residues. V shed 3 bases, J shed 4 bases, and the junction held 7 bases outside the gene matches. Germline CDR1 KGHSH, CDR2 LQKENI. The chain's CDR3 is CASSPPGQEGTGELFF. DNA for the CDR3: TGTGCCAGCTCACCCCCGGGACAGGAGGGCACCGGGGAGCTGTTTTTT.

As for this clone: No DNA is shown, since the ends of the CDR3 on it are uncertain; the CDR3 is the one TCRdb lists. The chain recombines TRBV28 with TRBJ2-1; TRBD2, the table's D call, was not compared with the DNA. The CDR3 is made up of 14 amino acids, end residues included. Germline-derived CDR1 and CDR2 are MDHEN and SYDVKM. CDR3 protein: CASSFVLVYNEQFF.

This chain links TRBV5-4 with TRBJ2-5; TRBD2 agrees at 10 bases. Germline V lookup: CDR1 SGHNT, CDR2 YYREEE (reference sequence). V lost 3 bases to trimming and J lost 4 bases; unmatched junction nucleotides: 3. The CDR3 consists of 14 residues. The CDR3 is CASSSSGSTETQYF. In DNA, the CDR3 is TGTGCCAGCAGCTCTAGCGGGAGTACAGAGACCCAGTACTTC.

The rearrangement uses TRBV13 and TRBJ2-7; 7 bases map to TRBD1. Germline V gives CDR1 PRHDT, CDR2 FYEKMQ (reference sequence). V lost 6 bases, J lost 7 bases, and 12 bases stayed unmatched. CDR3 size: 14 residues. CDR3 protein: CASRKKGASGEQYF. The CDR3 DNA reads TGTGCCAGCAGAAAAAAGGGGGCATCCGGAGAGCAGTACTTC.

The chain carries TRBV20-1 and TRBJ2-2; D remains unclear. The CDR3 runs to 11 residues. Trimming took 5 bases from V and 5 from J, leaving 6 bases between them. Germline loops: CDR1 DFQATT, CDR2 SNEGSKA (reference sequence). The CDR3: CSAQRTGELFF. CDR3 coding DNA: TGCAGTGCTCAGAGGACCGGGGAGCTGTTTTTT.

The chain uses TRBV2 and TRBJ2-7; 7 bases map to TRBD2. Germline assignment: CDR1 SNHLY and CDR2 FYNNEI. The V gene end was trimmed by 7 bases and the J gene end by 4 bases; junction bases not matched to a gene: 7. The CDR3 has 13 amino acids. As DNA, the CDR3 is TGTGCCAGCAATAACGGGAGGCGGTACGAGCAGTACTTC. This translates into CASNNGRRYEQYF.

A single count supports this clone. The gene calls are TRBV7-9 and TRBJ2-5; 8 nucleotides match TRBD1. The CDR3 loop spans 14 amino acids. CDR1 is SEHNR, CDR2 FQNEAQ, per germline (reference sequence). The V and J ends lost 3 bases and 2 bases, in that order; junction bases with no gene match: 2. This chain's CDR3 is CASSFGQGQETQYF. CDR3 in DNA: TGTGCCAGCAGCTTCGGACAGGGACAAGAGACCCAGTACTTC.

The chain uses TRBV5-1 and TRBJ1-1; the match to TRBD1 covers 8 bases. The junction had 8 bases not matched to a gene; V was cut back by 0 bases and J by 4 bases. Per germline, CDR1 SGHRS and CDR2 YFSETQ. This CDR3 is built from 16 residues. The CDR3 DNA sequence: TGCGCCAGCAGCTTGGGTCCACAGGGGGGAGGCACTGAAGCTTTCTTT. As protein: CASSLGPQGGGTEAFF.

This clone was observed a single time. This sequence joins TRBV28 and TRBJ1-1, with 8 bases matching TRBD1. The CDR3 is made up of 13 amino acids. V lost 2 bases to trimming and J lost 10 bases; unmatched junction nucleotides: 6. CDR1 is MDHEN, CDR2 SYDVKM, per germline. The CDR3 region is CASSLGSTGGAFF. The DNA of the CDR3 is TGTGCCAGCAGTTTAGGGTCCACAGGGGGAGCTTTCTTT.

The chain uses TRBV7-6 and TRBJ1-3; 7 bases are shared with TRBD1. The CDR3 loop spans 14 amino acids. V dropped 2 bases and J dropped 4; count of bases not matched to a gene: 2. Germline V lookup: CDR1 SGHVS, CDR2 FNYEAQ. CDR3 sequence: CASSLTGDGNTIYF. CDR3 bases: TGTGCCAGCAGCTTAACAGGGGACGGAAACACCATATATTTT.

The J gene is TRBJ2-2, the V gene TRBV6-5, with 8 positions matching TRBD2. Germline V gene lookup returns CDR1 MNHEY and CDR2 SVGAGI. There are 16 residues in the CDR3. Unmatched junction bases numbered 4, after V lost 0 bases and J lost 4 bases. CDR3 loop: CASSYSSGSTTGELFF. CDR3 in DNA: TGTGCCAGCAGTTACTCAAGCGGGAGCACCACCGGGGAGCTGTTTTTT.

The rearrangement joins TRBV7-9 to TRBJ2-7, with TRBD1 matching 8 bases. V trimming: 3 bases; J trimming: 7 bases; junction bases outside the gene matches: 5. The CDR3 consists of 13 residues. Germline values: CDR1 SEHNR, CDR2 FQNEAQ (reference sequence). The CDR3 DNA is TGTGCCAGCAGCTTGGGCAGGGGGCGGGAGCAGTACTTC. It yields the protein CASSLGRGREQYF.

V gene TRBV4-1 combines with J gene TRBJ2-6; TRBD2 aligns across 7 bases. The length of the CDR3 is 19 residues. The germline V gene encodes CDR1 MGHRA and CDR2 YSYEKL. J gave up 4 bases and V 0 bases, and 12 bases lay outside the gene matches. CDR3: CASSQDRGRAGSGANVLTF. The CDR3 coding sequence is TGCGCCAGCAGCCAAGATCGGGGGAGGGCTGGGTCCGGGGCCAACGTCCTGACTTTC.

V usage is TRBV21-1 and J usage is TRBJ2-2; TRBD1 reflects the table's D call only, with no check against the DNA. TRBV21-1 is reported as a pseudogene. The CDR3 sequence is 15 residues long. The CDR3 sequence is CASTPGARETGELFF. The CDR3 DNA reads TGTGCCAGCACCCCAGGGGCGAGGGAAACCGGGGAGCTGTTTTTT.

This sequence joins TRBV25-1 and TRBJ2-5, with 14 nucleotides matching TRBD2. The better agreement between TRBJ2-7 and the DNA end casts doubt on the J call. CDR3 length: 16 amino acids. Germline V CDR1 and CDR2: MGHDK, SYGVNS. The CDR3 sequence: CASWGLAGETSYEQYF. CDR3 nucleotides: TGTGCCAGCTGGGGACTAGCGGGGGAGACGTCCTACGAGCAGTACTTC.

The rearrangement joins TRBV7-2 to TRBJ2-6, with 7 bases identical to TRBD2. CDR1 is SGHTA, CDR2 FQGNSA, per germline. The CDR3 has 17 amino acids. Trimming took 7 bases from V and 2 from J; bases not matched to a gene: 11. The CDR3 reads CASTYPGGLAGANVLTF. CDR3 in DNA: TGTGCCAGCACCTACCCGGGGGGTTTGGCTGGGGCCAACGTCCTGACTTTC.

This chain joins TRBV28 and TRBJ2-7; 9 nucleotides line up with TRBD1. The trim removed 7 bases at V and 5 bases at J, leaving 9 bases unmatched. Germline CDR1 MDHEN, CDR2 SYDVKM. The CDR3 length is 14 residues. CDR3: CASKPGQGFHEQYF. CDR3 sequence (DNA): TGTGCCAGCAAACCGGGACAGGGTTTCCACGAGCAGTACTTC.

The CDR3 spells CASSFRRIAGEVETQYF. CDR3 DNA: TGTGCCAGCAGCTTTCGTCGGATCGCGGGAGAAGTGGAGACCCAGTACTTC. V usage is TRBV11-2 and J usage is TRBJ2-5; 7 positions agree with TRBD2. The CDR3 length is 17 residues. The germline V gene encodes CDR1 SGHAT and CDR2 FQNNGV. V trimming: 3 bases; J trimming: 5 bases; junction bases outside the gene matches: 15. The full variable domain, its missing parts supplied by reference TRBV11-2 and TRBJ2-5, is EAGVAQSPRYKIIEKRQSVAFWCNPISGHATLYWYQQILGQGPKLLIQFQNNGVVDDSQLPKDRFSAERLKGVDSTLKIQPAKLEDSAVYLCASSFRRIAGEVETQYFGPGTRLLVL.

The chain carries TRBV2 and TRBJ2-1; TRBD1 aligns across 7 bases. Looked up from germline, CDR1 is SNHLY and CDR2 is FYNNEI. V was pared by 5 bases and J by 6 bases, with 7 bases of the junction left unmatched. The CDR3 length is 14 residues. DNA for the CDR3: TGTGCCAGCAGTCCCGGGACAGCCTTCAATGAGCAGTTCTTC. This gives the protein CASSPGTAFNEQFF.

The chain has TRBV19 and TRBJ1-5; D gene uncertain. Germline CDR1 reads LNHDA; CDR2 reads SQIVND (reference sequence). Between the trimmed V and J ends, which lost 3 bases and 0 bases, there was a span of 9 bases. The length of the CDR3 is 15 residues. The CDR3 DNA reads as TGTGCCAGTAGTATGACATGGTATAGCAATCAGCCCCAGCATTTT. It translates to CASSMTWYSNQPQHF.

V usage is TRBV30 and J usage is TRBJ2-5; 12 bases fit TRBD1. The trim removed 2 bases at V and 1 base at J, leaving 2 bases unmatched. The CDR3 is made up of 15 amino acids. Germline-derived CDR1 and CDR2 are GTSNPN and SVGIG (reference sequence). The CDR3 DNA reads TGTGCCTGGAGTCCGGGACAGGGGGCCCAAGAGACCCAGTACTTC. Residues: CAWSPGQGAQETQYF.